This paragraph reports one T cell receptor beta chain. V lost 10 bases and J 0 bases, leaving 13 bases between the germline ends. This CDR3 region has 15 residues. Germline CDR1 ENHRY, CDR2 SYGVKD. The sample is drawn from a study of TIL therapy for anti-PD-1-resistant metastatic lung cancer. This was the immunoSEQ v3 assay. Clones were read by immunoSEQ multiplex PCR, and TCRdb kept only the in-frame ones, dropping some. The sample contains about 46,000 clones, 80% to 90% of which appear only once. The time point is: pre-treatment sample, taken before nivolumab and TIL therapy. The material was blood, obtained at baseline. The chain uses TRBV10-3 and TRBJ1-6; possible D gene TRBD1, 5 bases. The clonotype originates from a person aged 25 to 85 with non-small cell lung cancer. Here the CDR3 DNA reads TGTGCCACTTGGGACCAGAGCTCCTATAATTCACCCCTCCACTTT. Its protein is CATWDQSSYNSPLHF.